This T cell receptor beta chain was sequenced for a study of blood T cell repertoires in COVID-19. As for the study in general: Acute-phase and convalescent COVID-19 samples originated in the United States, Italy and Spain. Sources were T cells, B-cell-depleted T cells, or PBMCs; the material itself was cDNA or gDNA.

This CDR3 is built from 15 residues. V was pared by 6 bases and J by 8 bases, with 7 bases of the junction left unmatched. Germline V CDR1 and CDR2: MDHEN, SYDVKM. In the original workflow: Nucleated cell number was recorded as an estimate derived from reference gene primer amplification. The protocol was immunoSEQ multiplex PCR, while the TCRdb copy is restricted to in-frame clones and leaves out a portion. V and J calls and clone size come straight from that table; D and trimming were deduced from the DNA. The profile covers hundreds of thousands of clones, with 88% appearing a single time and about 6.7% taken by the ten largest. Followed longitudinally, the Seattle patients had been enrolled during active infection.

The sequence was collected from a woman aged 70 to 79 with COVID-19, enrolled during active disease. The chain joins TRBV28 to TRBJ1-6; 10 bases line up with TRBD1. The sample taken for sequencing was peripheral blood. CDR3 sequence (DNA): TGTGCCAGCAGGCTCTGGGACAGGGGTGATTCACCCCTCCACTTT. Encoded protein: CASRLWDRGDSPLHF. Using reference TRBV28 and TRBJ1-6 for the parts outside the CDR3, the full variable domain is DVKVTQSSRYLVKRTGEKVFLECVQDMDHENMFWYRQDPGLGLRLIYFSYDVKMKEKGDIPEGYSVSREKKERFSLILESASTNQTSMYLCASRLWDRGDSPLHFGNGTRLTVT.